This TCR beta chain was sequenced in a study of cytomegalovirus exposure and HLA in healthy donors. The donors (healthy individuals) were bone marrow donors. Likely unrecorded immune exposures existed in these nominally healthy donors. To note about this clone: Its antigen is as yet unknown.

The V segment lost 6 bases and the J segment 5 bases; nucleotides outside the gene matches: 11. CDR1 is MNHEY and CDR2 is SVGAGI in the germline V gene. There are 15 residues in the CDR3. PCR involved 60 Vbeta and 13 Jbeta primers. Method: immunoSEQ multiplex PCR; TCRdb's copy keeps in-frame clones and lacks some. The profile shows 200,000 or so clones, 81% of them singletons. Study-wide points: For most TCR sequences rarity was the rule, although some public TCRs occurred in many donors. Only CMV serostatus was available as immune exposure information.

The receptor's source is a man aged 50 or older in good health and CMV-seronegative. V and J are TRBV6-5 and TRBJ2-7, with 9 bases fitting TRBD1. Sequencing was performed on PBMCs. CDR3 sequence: CASSSEWDRVDEQYF. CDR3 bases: TGTGCCAGCAGCTCTGAGTGGGACAGGGTCGACGAGCAGTACTTC.